This T cell receptor (beta chain) was captured by sequencing in a study of T cells after yellow fever vaccination. Study-wide results and limits: The secondary response was weaker but peaked faster, day 5 versus 15.

This clonotype has only a few counts. Germline assignment: CDR1 SGDLS and CDR2 YYNGEE. V was trimmed by 0 bases and J by 0 bases, leaving 3 bases between them. This CDR3 comprises 13 residues. Template-switching 5'RACE yielded the TCR cDNA; a universal primer site and UMIs were added in the process. One entry per CDR3 protein, called by TCRdb with MiXCR from the 5' RACE reads. The top ten hold about 28% of the sample, which has around 60,000 distinct CDR3 sequences, approximately 6.1% seen once. The chain joins TRBV9 to TRBJ1-1; no definite D call. This specimen was PBMCs, either bulk or a sorted T-cell subset (CD4+, CD8+, memory, or dextramer-sorted; not recorded which), taken on the day of the yellow fever booster vaccination. The TCR was taken from a young man who received the YFV17D yellow fever vaccine. The CDR3 is CASSVELNTEAFF. Here the CDR3 DNA reads TGTGCCAGCAGCGTAGAGCTGAACACTGAAGCTTTCTTT.